This T cell receptor (beta chain) was sequenced during a study of T cells in Graves' hyperthyroidism and ophthalmopathy (dated by TCRdb to between 2018 and 2021). About the study as a whole: Peripheral blood samples were taken at initial diagnosis, before any treatment was given. A discovery cohort of about a hundred patients, about 44 with Graves' ophthalmopathy and approximately 55 with stable Graves' hyperthyroidism, was used to find distinguishing TCR V-J signatures. Prospective prediction of ophthalmopathy was tested in an independent validation cohort consisting of 18 hyperthyroidism patients and more than 15 patients who later progressed to ophthalmopathy. The approximately 100 discovery patients were divided at random into training and test sets in a 7:3 ratio. Thyroid tissue and blood T-cell repertoires from about six Graves' hyperthyroidism patients were also compared in the study. Following sampling, methimazole starting at 30 mg daily was given to hyperthyroidism patients, and high-dose intravenous methylprednisolone was given to ophthalmopathy patients. TCR Vbeta CDR3 sequencing of approximately 140 peripheral blood samples (over 40 ophthalmopathy, 75 hyperthyroidism and some 17 progressor patients) is reported in the paper. The study at large found these results: Most expanded thyroid clonotypes (frequency above 0.001) were also detected in blood, suggesting blood repertoires may reflect thyroid immune responses. Sample size was not statistically predetermined, and investigators were not blinded to group allocation. Ophthalmopathy was separated from stable hyperthyroidism by a 13 V-J signature model, with 85% to 90% sensitivity and about 81% specificity obtained in cross-validation and 80%/75% obtained in testing. In validation, the model predicted progression to ophthalmopathy with approximately 71% sensitivity and roughly 72% specificity, a median of 6.5 months before onset.

Amplification of TCR beta CDR3 regions was carried out from RNA transcripts. The first round of RT-PCR for the TCR CDR3 was performed with the HTBI primer set and the Qiagen OneStep RT-PCR kit. Libraries were constructed in a second round of multiplex PCR, after which size selection and purification were performed. Paired-end sequencing of the libraries was performed with 100 bp reads on an Illumina HiSeq2000. As for how the authors treated the data: Raw data were processed with SOAPnuke, discarding reads with adapters, uncalled bases, mean Phred below 15, or no exact constant-primer or identifier match. High-quality paired reads were merged using COPE v1.2.5, and each unique nucleotide sequence was defined as a clonotype. MiTCR v1.1 was used to align the clonotypes against IMGT TRBV, TRBD and TRBJ reference segments. Analysis was restricted to V-J combinations with a frequency above 0.0001, which covered roughly 99% of repertoires. The TCS score was defined as the ratio of F50 (clonal expansion) to E x V (chaos), calculated using BLOSUM62-based TCRdist between CDR3 peptides within each V-J. Welch's t-statistics and random forest reduced 450 to 600 V-J features to 13, which were used in a naive Bayes classifier (R e1071). The public reads were reanalyzed by TCRdb: fastp trimming at Q25, MiXCR alignment, in-frame beta chains only. Here each entry gathers all rows of one CDR3 protein and keeps the most common genes and DNA. V and J calls and clone size were set by TCRdb, not the authors. Here the sample has almost 500,000 distinct CDR3 sequences; approximately 23% occur a single time. 45% to 55% of the sample rests with the top ten.

This clonotype was observed a handful of times. What this receptor recognizes is not known. No per-base quality is available; no much larger clone lies one base away. Ophthalmopathy patients had moderately to severely active disease, with a Clinical Activity Score of 3 or more, a NOSPECS grade of 4 or more, and a disease duration of less than 3 months. Patients with uncontrolled infections, other autoimmune diseases, pregnancy or lactation were excluded. Diagnoses relied on clinical symptoms, serum thyroxine and TRAb, thyroid ultrasound and orbital computed tomography. Ficoll-Paque density gradient centrifugation was used to isolate PBMCs from about 10 ml of fresh peripheral blood. Trizol reagent was used to extract total RNA, and RNA quality was then checked on an Agilent 2100 Bioanalyzer. The sample was blood. This TCR was recovered from a woman in her 70s with Graves' ophthalmopathy.

The DNA sequence is as follows: TGTGCCAGCGCGGGGGCCGGAAACACCATATATTTT. Translation gives CASAGAGNTIYF. The chain employs TRBV6-1 and TRBJ1-3; a tentative D call is TRBD1 (6 bases match). The CDR3 holds 12 amino acids from the cysteine to the phenylalanine. Only the CDR3 part of the read is kept: 36 bases, read in frame from the first base. According to the germline V gene, CDR1 reads MNHNS and CDR2 reads SASEGT. Trimming removed 8 bases from V and 4 bases from J, leaving 9 bases between the germline ends.